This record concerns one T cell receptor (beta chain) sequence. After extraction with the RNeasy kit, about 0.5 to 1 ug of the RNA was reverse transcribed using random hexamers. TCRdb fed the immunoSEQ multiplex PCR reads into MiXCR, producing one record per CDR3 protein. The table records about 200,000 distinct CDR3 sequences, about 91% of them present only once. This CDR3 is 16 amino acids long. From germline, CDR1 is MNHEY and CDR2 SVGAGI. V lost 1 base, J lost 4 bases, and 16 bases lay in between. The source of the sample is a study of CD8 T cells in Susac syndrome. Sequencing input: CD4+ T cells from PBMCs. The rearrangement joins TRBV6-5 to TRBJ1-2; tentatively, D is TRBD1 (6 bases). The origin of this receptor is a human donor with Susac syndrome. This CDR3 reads CASSYWGGTLIYGYTF. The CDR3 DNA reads TGTGCCAGCAGTTACTGGGGGGGGACACTAATCTATGGCTACACCTTC.